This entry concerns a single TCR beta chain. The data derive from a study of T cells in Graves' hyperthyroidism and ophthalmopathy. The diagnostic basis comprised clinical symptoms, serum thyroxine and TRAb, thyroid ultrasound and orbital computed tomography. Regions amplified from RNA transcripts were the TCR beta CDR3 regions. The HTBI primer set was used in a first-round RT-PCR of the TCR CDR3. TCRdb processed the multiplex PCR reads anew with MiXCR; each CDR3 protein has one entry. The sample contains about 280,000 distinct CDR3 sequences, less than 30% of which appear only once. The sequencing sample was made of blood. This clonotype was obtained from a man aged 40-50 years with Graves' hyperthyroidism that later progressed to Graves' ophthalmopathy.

CDR3: CSVDRSTEAFF. For the CDR3, the DNA is TGCAGCGTTGACAGAAGCACTGAAGCTTTCTTT. The chain uses TRBV29-1 and TRBJ1-1; D unclear. V was shortened by 3 bases and J by 4 bases, with 6 bases between the two germline ends. Germline CDR1 and CDR2: SQVTM and ANQGSEA. The CDR3 contains 11 residues.